A single sample is the source of the 14 T cell receptor beta chains below, sequenced in a study of T cell responses to AZD1222 COVID-19 vaccine. The assay was immunoSEQ multiplex PCR, and TCRdb's table has in-frame clones only and misses some. In the table there are 100,000 to 150,000 clones, approximately 88% of which are singletons. Material: peripheral blood, obtained on day 0 of AZD1222 vaccination. The receptor set was obtained from an adult in good health.

This chain links TRBV5-1 with TRBJ1-2; D unclear. Per germline, CDR1 SGHRS and CDR2 YFSETQ. The germline V and J ends were trimmed by 5 bases and 4 bases, with 12 bases remaining between them. The CDR3 length is 13 residues. The chain's CDR3 is CASRGTDFYGYTF. In DNA, the CDR3 is TGCGCCAGCAGGGGTACAGACTTCTATGGCTACACCTTC.

This clone was seen a single time. V gene TRBV11-3 combines with J gene TRBJ1-3; TRBD1 is a possible D gene (5 bases). The CDR3 spans 14 residues. V lost 4 bases, J lost 0 bases, and 7 bases lay in between. Germline V gene lookup returns CDR1 SGHNT and CDR2 YENEEA. CDR3 in amino acids: CASSSDSSGNTIYF. CDR3 sequence (DNA): TGTGCCAGCAGCTCAGACAGCTCTGGAAACACCATATATTTT.

This chain connects TRBV7-8 to TRBJ2-5, with 7 positions matching TRBD2. Germline V gene sequence: CDR1 SGHVS, CDR2 FQNEAQ. Losses at the gene ends were 5 bases for V and 5 bases for J; bases not matched to a gene: 11. The CDR3 has 15 amino acids. The DNA of the CDR3 is TGTGCCAGCAGCCACGCCGCGGGGGTTCAGGAGACCCAGTACTTC. This codes for CASSHAAGVQETQYF.

The V gene is TRBV7-2, the J gene TRBJ1-2, with 7 bases aligning to TRBD1. V lost 0 bases to trimming and J lost 0 bases; unmatched junction nucleotides: 10. Germline V gene lookup returns CDR1 SGHTA and CDR2 FQGNSA. The CDR3 spans 18 residues. The CDR3 loop reads CASSLAFVTGSSNYGYTF. CDR3 coding DNA: TGTGCCAGCAGCTTAGCGTTTGTGACAGGGAGTTCTAACTATGGCTACACCTTC.

This sequence joins TRBV6-2 or TRBV6-3 and TRBJ1-1; D gene unclear. Trimming shortened V by 0 bases and J by 4 bases, and 12 bases separated the two germline ends. The CDR3 is 15 residues long. The germline V gene has CDR1 MNHEY and CDR2 SVGEGT. The CDR3 is CASSYSGILGTEAFF. DNA of the CDR3: TGTGCCAGCAGTTACTCGGGGATCCTCGGCACTGAAGCTTTCTTT.

The V call is TRBV10-3, the J call TRBJ1-5, with no clear D. Trimming removed 8 bases at V and 3 bases at J, with 8 bases between. Looked up from germline, CDR1 is ENHRY and CDR2 is SYGVKD. This CDR3 is built from 12 residues. CDR3 DNA: TGTGCCATCGGTGGGTACAATCAGCCCCAGCATTTT. It encodes CAIGGYNQPQHF.

This clone was seen just once. The chain joins TRBV29-1 to TRBJ1-1; tentative D call: TRBD1 (6 bases). CDR3 length equals 13 residues. The germline CDR1 and CDR2 sequences are SQVTM and ANQGSEA. The ends were cut back, 5 bases at V and 1 base at J, with 11 bases in the middle. The CDR3 region is CSVIQGRNTEAFF. CDR3 coding DNA: TGCAGCGTTATACAGGGTAGGAACACTGAAGCTTTCTTT.

This clone was found a few times. V is TRBV4-1 and J is TRBJ1-2; tentatively, D is TRBD1 (5 bases). Trimming removed 6 bases from V and 6 bases from J, with 11 bases in between. The germline gives CDR1 MGHRA, CDR2 YSYEKL. This CDR3 has 12 residues. Written as DNA, the CDR3 is TGCGCCAGCAGTCAGGGCCTGAATGGCTACACCTTC. It is translated as CASSQGLNGYTF.

The rearrangement joins TRBV7-2 to TRBJ2-3, with TRBD2 identical over 10 bases. Trimming at V came to 4 bases and at J to 3 bases, leaving 7 bases not matched to a gene. This CDR3 is 16 amino acids long. Germline V gene data show CDR1 as SGHTA and CDR2 as FQGNSA. Here the CDR3 reads CASSYQRGGGTDTQYF. In DNA, the CDR3 is TGTGCCAGCAGCTACCAGCGGGGGGGCGGGACAGATACGCAGTATTTT. Looking up the rest from reference TRBV7-2 and TRBJ2-3 gives the full variable domain: GAGVSQSPSNKVTEKGKDVELRCDPISGHTALYWYRQSLGQGLEFLIYFQGNSAPDKSGLPSDRFSAERTGGSVSTLTIQRTQQEDSAVYLCASSYQRGGGTDTQYFGPGTRLTVL.

This chain joins TRBV7-2 and TRBJ2-5, with D maybe TRBD1 (6 bases). The V gene's germline CDR1 is SGHTA and CDR2 FQGNSA. The length of the CDR3 is 13 residues. Trimming removed 4 bases from V and 2 bases from J, with 8 bases in between. CDR3 loop: CASSSDRQETQYF. CDR3 coding DNA: TGTGCCAGCAGCTCCGACAGGCAAGAGACCCAGTACTTC. The full variable domain, in which reference TRBV7-2 and TRBJ2-5 provide the parts outside the CDR3, is GAGVSQSPSNKVTEKGKDVELRCDPISGHTALYWYRQSLGQGLEFLIYFQGNSAPDKSGLPSDRFSAERTGGSVSTLTIQRTQQEDSAVYLCASSSDRQETQYFGPGTRLLVL.

CDR3 protein: CATSSDQGGTSAWNEQFF. The DNA of the CDR3 is TGTGCCACCAGCAGCGACCAAGGTGGGACTAGCGCGTGGAATGAGCAGTTCTTC. The chain recombines TRBV15 with TRBJ2-1, with 10 bases fitting TRBD2. The V gene end was trimmed by 3 bases and the J gene end by 7 bases; junction bases not matched to a gene: 15. The CDR3 has 18 residues. Germline loops: CDR1 LNHNV, CDR2 YYDKDF (reference sequence).

This sequence joins TRBV6-2 or TRBV6-3 and TRBJ1-1; TRBD1 is a possible D gene (6 bases). Germline CDR1 is MNHEY and CDR2 is SVGEGT. The CDR3 length is 15 residues. V lost 5 bases and J 0 bases, leaving 13 bases between the germline ends. The CDR3 spells CASSRPGQMNTEAFF. The CDR3 nucleotides read TGTGCCAGCAGTAGACCAGGACAGATGAACACTGAAGCTTTCTTT.

This clone has only a few counts. The rearrangement links TRBV7-2 to TRBJ2-7; 9 bases line up with TRBD1. The germline gives CDR1 SGHTA, CDR2 FQGNSA. The ends lost 1 base at V and 2 bases at J; junction bases unmatched: 3. The CDR3 totals 15 residues. The CDR3 sequence is CASSLEGQGTYEQYF. CDR3 in DNA: TGTGCCAGCAGCTTAGAGGGACAGGGCACCTACGAGCAGTACTTC.

The chain recombines TRBV6-6 with TRBJ2-3; D unresolved. Trimming removed 6 bases from V and 2 bases from J, with 15 bases in between. The CDR3 is 15 amino acids. The V gene's germline CDR1 is MNHNY and CDR2 SVGAGI (reference sequence). CDR3 region: CASREQFSDTDTQYF. The CDR3 DNA reads TGTGCCAGCAGGGAACAGTTCTCCGACACAGATACGCAGTATTTT.